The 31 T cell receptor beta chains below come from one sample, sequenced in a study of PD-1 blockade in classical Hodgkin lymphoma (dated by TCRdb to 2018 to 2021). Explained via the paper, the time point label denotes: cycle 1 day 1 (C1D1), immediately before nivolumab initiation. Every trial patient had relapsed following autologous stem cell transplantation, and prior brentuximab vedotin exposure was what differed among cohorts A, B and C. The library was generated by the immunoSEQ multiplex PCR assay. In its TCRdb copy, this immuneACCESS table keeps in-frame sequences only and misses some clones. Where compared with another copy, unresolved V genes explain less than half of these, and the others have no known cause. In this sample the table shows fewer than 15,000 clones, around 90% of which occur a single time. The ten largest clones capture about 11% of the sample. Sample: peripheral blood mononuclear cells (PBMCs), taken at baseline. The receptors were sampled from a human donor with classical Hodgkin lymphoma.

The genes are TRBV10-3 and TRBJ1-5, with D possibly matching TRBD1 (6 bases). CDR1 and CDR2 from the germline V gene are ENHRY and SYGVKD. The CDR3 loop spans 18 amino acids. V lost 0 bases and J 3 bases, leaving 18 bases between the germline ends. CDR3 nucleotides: TGTGCCATCAGTGAGTCGGGACACTCGGGGGGTAACAATCAGCCCCAGCATTTT. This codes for CAISESGHSGGNNQPQHF.

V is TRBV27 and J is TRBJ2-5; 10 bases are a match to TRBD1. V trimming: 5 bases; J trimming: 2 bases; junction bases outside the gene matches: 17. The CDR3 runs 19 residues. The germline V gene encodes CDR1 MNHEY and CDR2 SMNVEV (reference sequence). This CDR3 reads CASSTLALGTGALQETQYF. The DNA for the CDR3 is TGTGCCAGCAGTACCTTGGCCCTGGGGACAGGGGCCCTACAAGAGACCCAGTACTTC.

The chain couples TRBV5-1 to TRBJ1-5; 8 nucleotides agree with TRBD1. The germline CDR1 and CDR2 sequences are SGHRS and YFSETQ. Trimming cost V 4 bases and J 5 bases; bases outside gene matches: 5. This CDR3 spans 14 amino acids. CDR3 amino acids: CASSPQTGDQPQHF. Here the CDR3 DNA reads TGCGCCAGCAGCCCCCAGACAGGGGATCAGCCCCAGCATTTT.

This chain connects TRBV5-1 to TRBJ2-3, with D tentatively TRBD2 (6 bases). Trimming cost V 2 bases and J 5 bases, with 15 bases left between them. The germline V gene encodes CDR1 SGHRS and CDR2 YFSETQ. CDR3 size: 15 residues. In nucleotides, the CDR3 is TGCGCCAGCAGCTTTCGGGACTCTATCATAGATACGCAGTATTTT. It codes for CASSFRDSIIDTQYF.

CDR3 sequence reads: CASSLSPGSGGNSPLHF. The CDR3 nucleotides read TGTGCCAGCAGCTTGTCCCCGGGGTCAGGGGGTAATTCACCCCTCCACTTT. The chain is built from TRBV5-6 and TRBJ1-6; 7 positions agree with TRBD1. V shed 1 base, J shed 6 bases, and the junction held 10 bases outside the gene matches. The CDR3 consists of 17 residues. The germline V gene encodes CDR1 SGHDT and CDR2 YYEEEE.

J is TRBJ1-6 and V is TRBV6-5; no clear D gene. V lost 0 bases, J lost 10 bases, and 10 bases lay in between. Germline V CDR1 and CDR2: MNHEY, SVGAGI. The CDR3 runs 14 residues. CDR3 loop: CASSYSDLRSPLHF. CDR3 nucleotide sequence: TGTGCCAGCAGTTACTCGGACCTTAGGTCACCCCTCCACTTT.

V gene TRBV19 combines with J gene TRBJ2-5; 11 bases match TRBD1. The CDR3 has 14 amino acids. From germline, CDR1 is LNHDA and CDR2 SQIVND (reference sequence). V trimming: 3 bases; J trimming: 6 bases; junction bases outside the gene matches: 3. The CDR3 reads CASSMGQGEKTQYF. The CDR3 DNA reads TGTGCCAGTAGTATGGGACAGGGGGAGAAGACCCAGTACTTC.

In DNA form, the CDR3 reads TGTGCCAGCATCCTCGACATGAGGCTGGGAGAGACCCAGTACTTC. It encodes CASILDMRLGETQYF. The genes are TRBV28 and TRBJ2-5; D unresolved. The germline V and J ends were trimmed by 7 bases and 4 bases, with 19 bases remaining between them. Germline CDR1 reads MDHEN; CDR2 reads SYDVKM. The CDR3 covers 15 residues.

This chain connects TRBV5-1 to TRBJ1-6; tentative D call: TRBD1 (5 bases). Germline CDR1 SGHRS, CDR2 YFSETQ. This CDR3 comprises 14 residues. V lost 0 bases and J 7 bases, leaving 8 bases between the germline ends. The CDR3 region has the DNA TGCGCCAGCAGCTTGGTGGGACCAAATTCACCCCTCCACTTT. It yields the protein CASSLVGPNSPLHF.

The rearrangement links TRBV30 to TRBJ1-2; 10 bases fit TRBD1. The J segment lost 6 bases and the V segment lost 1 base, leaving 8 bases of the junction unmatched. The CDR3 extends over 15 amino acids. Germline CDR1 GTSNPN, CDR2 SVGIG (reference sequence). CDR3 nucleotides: TGTGCCTGGAGTGAGACCCGGACAGGGGGACATGGCTACACCTTC. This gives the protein CAWSETRTGGHGYTF.

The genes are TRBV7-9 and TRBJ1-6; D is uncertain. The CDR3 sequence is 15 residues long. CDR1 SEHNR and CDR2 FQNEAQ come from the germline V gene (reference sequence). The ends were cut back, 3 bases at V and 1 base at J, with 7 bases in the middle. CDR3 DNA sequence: TGTGCCAGCAGCTTCGGTCCTTCCTATAATTCACCCCTCCACTTT. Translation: CASSFGPSYNSPLHF. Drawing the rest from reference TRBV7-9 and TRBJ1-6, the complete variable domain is DTGVSQNPRHKITKRGQNVTFRCDPISEHNRLYWYRQTLGQGPEFLTYFQNEAQLEKSRLLSDRFSAERPKGSFSTLEIQRTEQGDSAMYLCASSFGPSYNSPLHFGNGTRLTVT.

The CDR3 nucleotides are TGTGCTAGTGGTTTGAGCGGGGGCGGTGATACGCAGTATTTT. Translating it yields CASGLSGGGDTQYF. The chain joins TRBV12-5 to TRBJ2-3, with 8 bases aligning to TRBD2. The V gene's germline CDR1 is LGHNT and CDR2 FRNRAP. The CDR3 length is 14 residues. V dropped 2 bases and J dropped 6; count of bases not matched to a gene: 4. Variable domain in full (rest from reference TRBV12-5 and TRBJ2-3): DARVTQTPRHKVTEMGQEVTMRCQPILGHNTVFWYRQTMMQGLELLAYFRNRAPLDDSGMPKDRFSAEMPDATLATLKIQPSEPRDSAVYFCASGLSGGGDTQYFGPGTRLTVL.

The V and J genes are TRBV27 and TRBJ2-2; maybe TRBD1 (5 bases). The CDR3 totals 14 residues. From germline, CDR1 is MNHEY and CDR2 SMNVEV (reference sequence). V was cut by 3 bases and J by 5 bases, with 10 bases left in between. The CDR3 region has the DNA TGTGCCAGCAGTTTTCAGGGTGCAACCGGGGAGCTGTTTTTT. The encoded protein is CASSFQGATGELFF.

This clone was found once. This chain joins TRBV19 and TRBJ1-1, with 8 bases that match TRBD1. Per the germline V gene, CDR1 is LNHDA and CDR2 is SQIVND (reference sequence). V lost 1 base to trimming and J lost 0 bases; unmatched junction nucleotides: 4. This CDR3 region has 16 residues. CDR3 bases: TGTGCCAGTAGTATAGCCGGGACAGGACTGAACACTGAAGCTTTCTTT. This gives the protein CASSIAGTGLNTEAFF.

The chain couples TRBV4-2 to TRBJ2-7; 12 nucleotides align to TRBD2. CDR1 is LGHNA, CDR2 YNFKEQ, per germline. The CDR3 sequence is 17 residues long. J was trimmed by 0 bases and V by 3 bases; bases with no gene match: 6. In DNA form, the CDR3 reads TGTGCCAGCAGCCAGGAGACTAGCGGGGGCCGCTCCTACGAGCAGTACTTC. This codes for CASSQETSGGRSYEQYF.

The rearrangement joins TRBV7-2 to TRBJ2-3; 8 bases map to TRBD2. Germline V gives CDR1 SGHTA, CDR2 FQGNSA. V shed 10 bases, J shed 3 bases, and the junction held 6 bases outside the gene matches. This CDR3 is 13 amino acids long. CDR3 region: CATSGLETDTQYF. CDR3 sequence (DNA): TGTGCCACCTCGGGACTAGAAACAGATACGCAGTATTTT.

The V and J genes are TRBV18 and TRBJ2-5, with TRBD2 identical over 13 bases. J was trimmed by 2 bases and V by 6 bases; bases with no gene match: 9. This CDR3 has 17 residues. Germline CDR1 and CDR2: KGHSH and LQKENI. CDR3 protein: CASSRLRTSGGQETQYF. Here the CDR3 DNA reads TGTGCCAGCTCCCGGCTACGGACTAGCGGGGGACAAGAGACCCAGTACTTC.

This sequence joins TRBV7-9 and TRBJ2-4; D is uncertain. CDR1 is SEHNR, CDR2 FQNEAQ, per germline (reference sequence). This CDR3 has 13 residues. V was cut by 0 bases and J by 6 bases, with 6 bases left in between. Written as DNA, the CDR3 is TGTGCCAGCAGCTTAGCAGGTGTAAACATTCAGTACTTC. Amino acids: CASSLAGVNIQYF.

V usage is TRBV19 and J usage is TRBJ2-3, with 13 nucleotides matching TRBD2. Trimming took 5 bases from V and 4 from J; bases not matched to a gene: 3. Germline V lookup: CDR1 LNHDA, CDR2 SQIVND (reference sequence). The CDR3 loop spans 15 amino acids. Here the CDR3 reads CASSFTSGGADTQYF. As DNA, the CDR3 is TGTGCCAGTAGTTTCACTAGCGGGGGGGCAGATACGCAGTATTTT.

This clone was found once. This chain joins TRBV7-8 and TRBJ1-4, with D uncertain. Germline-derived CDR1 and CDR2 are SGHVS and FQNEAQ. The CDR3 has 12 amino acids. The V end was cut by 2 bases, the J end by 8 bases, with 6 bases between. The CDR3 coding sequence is TGTGCCAGCAGCTTACCACAGGAAAAACTGTTTTTT. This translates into CASSLPQEKLFF.

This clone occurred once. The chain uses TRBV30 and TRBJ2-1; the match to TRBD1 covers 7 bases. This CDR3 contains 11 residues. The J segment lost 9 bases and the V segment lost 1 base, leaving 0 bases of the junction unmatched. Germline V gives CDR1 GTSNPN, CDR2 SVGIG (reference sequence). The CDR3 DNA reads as TGTGCCTGGAGTGCAGGGGGTGAGCAGTTCTTC. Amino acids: CAWSAGGEQFF.

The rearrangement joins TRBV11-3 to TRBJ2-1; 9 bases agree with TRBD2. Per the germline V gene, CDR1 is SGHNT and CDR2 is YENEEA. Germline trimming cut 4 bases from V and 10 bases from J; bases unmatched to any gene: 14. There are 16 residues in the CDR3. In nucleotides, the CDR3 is TGTGCCAGCAGCTCCTATGGGGCGGGGGGGCCTCAGGAGCAGTTCTTC. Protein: CASSSYGAGGPQEQFF.

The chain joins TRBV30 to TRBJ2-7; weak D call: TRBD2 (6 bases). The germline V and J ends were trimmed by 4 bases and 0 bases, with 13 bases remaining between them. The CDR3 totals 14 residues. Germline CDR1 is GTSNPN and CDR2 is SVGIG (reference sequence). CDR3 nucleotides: TGTGCCTGGAAGGTAGCGGACCACTCCTACGAGCAGTACTTC. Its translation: CAWKVADHSYEQYF.

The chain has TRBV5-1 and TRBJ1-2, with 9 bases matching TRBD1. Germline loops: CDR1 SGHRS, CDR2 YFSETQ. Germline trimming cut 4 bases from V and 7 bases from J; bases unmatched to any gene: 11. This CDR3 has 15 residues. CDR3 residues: CASSVGGTGLRGYTF. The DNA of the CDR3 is TGCGCCAGCAGCGTCGGAGGGACAGGGTTACGTGGCTACACCTTC.

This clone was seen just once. CDR3 residues: CASSLTSGGLGDTQYF. CDR3 bases: TGCGCCAGCAGCTTGACAAGCGGGGGGCTCGGAGATACGCAGTATTTT. The rearrangement uses TRBV5-1 and TRBJ2-3; 9 bases fit TRBD2. From germline, CDR1 is SGHRS and CDR2 YFSETQ. The CDR3 is 16 residues long. V lost 1 base, J lost 5 bases, and 8 bases stayed unmatched. The full variable domain, its missing parts supplied by reference TRBV5-1 and TRBJ2-3, is KAGVTQTPRYLIKTRGQQVTLSCSPISGHRSVSWYQQTPGQGLQFLFEYFSETQRNKGNFPGRFSGRQFSNSRSEMNVSTLELGDSALYLCASSLTSGGLGDTQYFGPGTRLTVL.

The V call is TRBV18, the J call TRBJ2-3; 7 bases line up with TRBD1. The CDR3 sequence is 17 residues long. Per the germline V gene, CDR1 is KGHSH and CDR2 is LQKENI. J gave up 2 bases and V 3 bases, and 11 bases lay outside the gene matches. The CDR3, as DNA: TGTGCCAGCTCACCCTTACCTAGGACAGGACACACAGATACGCAGTATTTT. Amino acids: CASSPLPRTGHTDTQYF.

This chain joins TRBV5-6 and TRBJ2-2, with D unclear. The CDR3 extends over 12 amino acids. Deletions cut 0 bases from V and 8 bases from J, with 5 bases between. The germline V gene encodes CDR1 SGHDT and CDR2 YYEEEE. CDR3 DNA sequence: TGTGCCAGCAGCTTGGCCCCTGGGGAGCTGTTTTTT. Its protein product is CASSLAPGELFF.

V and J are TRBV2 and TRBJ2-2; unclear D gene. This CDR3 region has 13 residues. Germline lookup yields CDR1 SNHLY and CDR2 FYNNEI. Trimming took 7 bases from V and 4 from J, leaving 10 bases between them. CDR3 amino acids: CASTRAATGELFF. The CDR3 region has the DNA TGTGCCAGCACTCGGGCGGCCACCGGGGAGCTGTTTTTT.

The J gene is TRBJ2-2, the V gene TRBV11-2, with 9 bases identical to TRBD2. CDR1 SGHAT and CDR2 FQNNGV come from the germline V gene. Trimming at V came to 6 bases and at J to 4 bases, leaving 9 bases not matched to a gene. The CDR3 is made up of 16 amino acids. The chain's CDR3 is CASSTARLAVTGELFF. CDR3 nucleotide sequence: TGTGCCAGCAGTACCGCCCGACTAGCGGTCACCGGGGAGCTGTTTTTT.

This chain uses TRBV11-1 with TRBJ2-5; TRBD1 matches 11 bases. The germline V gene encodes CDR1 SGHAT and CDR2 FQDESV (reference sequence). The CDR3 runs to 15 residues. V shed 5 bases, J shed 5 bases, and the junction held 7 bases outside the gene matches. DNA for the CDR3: TGTGCCAGCAGCCTAGGACAGGGGGCACGGGAGACCCAGTACTTC. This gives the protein CASSLGQGARETQYF.

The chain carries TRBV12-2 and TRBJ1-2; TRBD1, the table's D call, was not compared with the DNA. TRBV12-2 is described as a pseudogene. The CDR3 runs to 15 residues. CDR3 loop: CASRLGTGRYYGYTF. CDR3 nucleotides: TGTGCAAGTCGCTTAGGGACAGGGAGATACTATGGCTACACCTTC.